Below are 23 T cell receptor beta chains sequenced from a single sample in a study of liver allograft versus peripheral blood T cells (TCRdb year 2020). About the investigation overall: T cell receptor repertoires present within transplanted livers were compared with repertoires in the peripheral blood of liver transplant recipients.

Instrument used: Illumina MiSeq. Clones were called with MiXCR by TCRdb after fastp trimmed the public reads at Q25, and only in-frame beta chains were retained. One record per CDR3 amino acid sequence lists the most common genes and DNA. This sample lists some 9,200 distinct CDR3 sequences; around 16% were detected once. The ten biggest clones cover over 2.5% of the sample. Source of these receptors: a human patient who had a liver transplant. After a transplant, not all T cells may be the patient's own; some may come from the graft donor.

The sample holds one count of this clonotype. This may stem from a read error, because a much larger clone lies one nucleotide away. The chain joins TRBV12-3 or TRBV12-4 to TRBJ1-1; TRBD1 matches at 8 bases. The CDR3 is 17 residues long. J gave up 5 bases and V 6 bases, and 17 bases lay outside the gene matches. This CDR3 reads CASSYPRTGSWKTEAFF. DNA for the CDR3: TGTGCCAGCAGCTACCCCCGGACAGGGTCGTGGAAAACTGAAGCTTTCTTT.

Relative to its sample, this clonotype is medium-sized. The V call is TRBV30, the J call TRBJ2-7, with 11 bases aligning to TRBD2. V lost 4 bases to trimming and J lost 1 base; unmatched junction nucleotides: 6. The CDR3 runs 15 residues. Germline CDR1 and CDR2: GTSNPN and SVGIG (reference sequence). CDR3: CAWNDGTSGSYEQYF. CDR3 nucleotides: TGTGCCTGGAATGACGGGACTAGCGGTTCCTACGAGCAGTACTTC.

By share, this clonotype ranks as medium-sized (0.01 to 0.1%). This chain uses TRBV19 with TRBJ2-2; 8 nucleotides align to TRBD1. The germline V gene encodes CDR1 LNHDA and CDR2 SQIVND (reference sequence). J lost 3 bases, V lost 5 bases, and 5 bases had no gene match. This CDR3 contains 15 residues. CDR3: CASSSRTGYTGELFF. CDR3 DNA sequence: TGTGCCAGTAGTTCCCGGACAGGGTACACCGGGGAGCTGTTTTTT.

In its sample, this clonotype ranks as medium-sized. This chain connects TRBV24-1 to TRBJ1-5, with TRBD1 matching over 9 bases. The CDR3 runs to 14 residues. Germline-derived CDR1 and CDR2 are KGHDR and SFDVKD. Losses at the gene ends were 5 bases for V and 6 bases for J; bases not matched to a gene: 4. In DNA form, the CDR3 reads TGTGCCACCAGTGCCGGGACAGGGATTCAGCCCCAGCATTTT. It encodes CATSAGTGIQPQHF.

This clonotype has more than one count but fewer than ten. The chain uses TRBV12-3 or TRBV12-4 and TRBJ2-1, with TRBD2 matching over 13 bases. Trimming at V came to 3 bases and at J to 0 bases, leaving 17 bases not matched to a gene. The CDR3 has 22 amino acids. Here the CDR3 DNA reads TGTGCCAGCAGTTTCCGGGACCTAGGACTAGCGGGAGTAAGGGTCTCCTACAATGAGCAGTTCTTC. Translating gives CASSFRDLGLAGVRVSYNEQFF.

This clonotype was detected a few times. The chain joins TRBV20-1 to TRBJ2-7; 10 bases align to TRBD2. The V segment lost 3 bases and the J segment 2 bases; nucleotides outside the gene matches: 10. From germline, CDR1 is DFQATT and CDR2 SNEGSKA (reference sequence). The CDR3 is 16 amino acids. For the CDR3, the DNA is TGCAGTGCTAGTAGGTCTCAGCTAGCGGGAGCCTACGAGCAGTACTTC. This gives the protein CSASRSQLAGAYEQYF.

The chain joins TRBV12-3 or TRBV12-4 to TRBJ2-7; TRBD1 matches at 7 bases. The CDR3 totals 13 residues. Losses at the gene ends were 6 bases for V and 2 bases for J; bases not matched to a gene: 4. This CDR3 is CASRPGTAYEQYF. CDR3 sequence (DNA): TGTGCCAGCAGACCCGGGACAGCCTACGAGCAGTACTTC.

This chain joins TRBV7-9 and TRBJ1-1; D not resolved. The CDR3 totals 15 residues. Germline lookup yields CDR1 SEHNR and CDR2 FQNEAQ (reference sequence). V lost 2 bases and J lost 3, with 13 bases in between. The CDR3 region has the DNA TGTGCCAGCAGCTTAAGTGCAGGCCTTCACACTGAAGCTTTCTTT. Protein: CASSLSAGLHTEAFF.

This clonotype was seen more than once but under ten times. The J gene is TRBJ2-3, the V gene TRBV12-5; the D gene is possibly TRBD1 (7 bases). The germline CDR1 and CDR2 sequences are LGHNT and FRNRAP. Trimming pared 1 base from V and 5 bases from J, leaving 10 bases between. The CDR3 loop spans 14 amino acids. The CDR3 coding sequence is TGTGCTAGTGGTTTGGGGCAGGGGGGAGATACGCAGTATTTT. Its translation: CASGLGQGGDTQYF.

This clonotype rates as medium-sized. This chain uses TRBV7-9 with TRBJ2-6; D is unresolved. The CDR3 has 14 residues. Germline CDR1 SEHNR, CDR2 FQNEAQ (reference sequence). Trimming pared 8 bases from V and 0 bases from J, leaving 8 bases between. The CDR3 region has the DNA TGTGCCAGCTTGGTGGTCTCTGGGGCCAACGTCCTGACTTTC. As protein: CASLVVSGANVLTF.

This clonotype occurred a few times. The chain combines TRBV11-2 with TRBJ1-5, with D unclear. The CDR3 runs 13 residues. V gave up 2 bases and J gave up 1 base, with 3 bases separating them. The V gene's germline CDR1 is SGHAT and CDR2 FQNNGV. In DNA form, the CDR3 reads TGTGCCAGCAGCTTAACCAGCAATCAGCCCCAGCATTTT. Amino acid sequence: CASSLTSNQPQHF.

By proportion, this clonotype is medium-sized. DNA for the CDR3: TGTGCCAGCTCACCCCGGGGGTTCACAGATACGCAGTATTTT. Its translation: CASSPRGFTDTQYF. The chain links TRBV18 to TRBJ2-3; weak D call: TRBD2 (6 bases). The V and J ends lost 3 bases and 2 bases respectively, with 9 bases between them. This CDR3 comprises 14 residues. Germline V gene data show CDR1 as KGHSH and CDR2 as LQKENI.

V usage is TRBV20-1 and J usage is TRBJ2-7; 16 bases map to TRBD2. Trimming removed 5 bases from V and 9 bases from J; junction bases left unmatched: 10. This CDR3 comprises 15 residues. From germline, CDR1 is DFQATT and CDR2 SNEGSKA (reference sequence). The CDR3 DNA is TGCAGTGCTTCCACGGGGACTAGCGGGAGGGTCCGGCAGTACTTC. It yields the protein CSASTGTSGRVRQYF.

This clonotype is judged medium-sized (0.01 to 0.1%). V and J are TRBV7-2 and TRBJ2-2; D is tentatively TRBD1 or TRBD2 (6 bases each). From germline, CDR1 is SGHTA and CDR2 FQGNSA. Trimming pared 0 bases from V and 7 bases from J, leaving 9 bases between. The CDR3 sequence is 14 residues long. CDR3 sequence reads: CASSLAEGVGELFF. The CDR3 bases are TGTGCCAGCAGCTTAGCGGAGGGGGTCGGGGAGCTGTTTTTT.

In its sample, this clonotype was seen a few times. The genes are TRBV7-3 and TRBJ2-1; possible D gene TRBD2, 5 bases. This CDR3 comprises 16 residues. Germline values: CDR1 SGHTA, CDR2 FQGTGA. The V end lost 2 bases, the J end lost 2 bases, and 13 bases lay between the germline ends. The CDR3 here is CASSLGSASAYNEQFF. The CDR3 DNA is TGTGCCAGCAGCTTAGGGAGCGCGTCAGCCTACAATGAGCAGTTCTTC.

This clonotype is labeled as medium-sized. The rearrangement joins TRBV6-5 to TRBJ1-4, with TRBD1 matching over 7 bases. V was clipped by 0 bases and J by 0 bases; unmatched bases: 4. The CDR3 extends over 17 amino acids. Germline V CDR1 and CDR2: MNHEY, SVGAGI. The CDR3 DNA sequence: TGTGCCAGCAGTTACTCAGGACAGGTTGCAACTAATGAAAAACTGTTTTTT. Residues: CASSYSGQVATNEKLFF.

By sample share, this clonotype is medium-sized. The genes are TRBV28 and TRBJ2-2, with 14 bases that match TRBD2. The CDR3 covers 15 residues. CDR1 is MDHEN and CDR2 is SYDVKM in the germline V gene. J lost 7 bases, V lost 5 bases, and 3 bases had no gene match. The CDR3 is CASSKTSGGDGELFF. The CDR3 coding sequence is TGTGCCAGCAGTAAGACTAGCGGGGGGGACGGGGAGCTGTTTTTT. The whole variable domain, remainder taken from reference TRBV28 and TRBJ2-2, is DVKVTQSSRYLVKRTGEKVFLECVQDMDHENMFWYRQDPGLGLRLIYFSYDVKMKEKGDIPEGYSVSREKKERFSLILESASTNQTSMYLCASSKTSGGDGELFFGEGSRLTVL.

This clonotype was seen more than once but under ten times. The CDR3 coding sequence is TGCAGTGCTCGAATCGACACCCGGAGTGGTCAGCCCCAGCATTTT. This codes for CSARIDTRSGQPQHF. V usage is TRBV20-1 and J usage is TRBJ1-5; D call uncertain. Trimming shortened V by 5 bases and J by 6 bases, and 20 bases separated the two germline ends. CDR3 length: 15 residues. CDR1 is DFQATT and CDR2 is SNEGSKA in the germline V gene (reference sequence).

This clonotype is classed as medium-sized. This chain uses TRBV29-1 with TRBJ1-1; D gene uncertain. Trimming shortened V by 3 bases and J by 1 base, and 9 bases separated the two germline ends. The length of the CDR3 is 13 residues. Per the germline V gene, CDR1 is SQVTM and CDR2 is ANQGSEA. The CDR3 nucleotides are TGCAGCGTTGAGACGGGCGGGAACACTGAAGCTTTCTTT. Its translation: CSVETGGNTEAFF.

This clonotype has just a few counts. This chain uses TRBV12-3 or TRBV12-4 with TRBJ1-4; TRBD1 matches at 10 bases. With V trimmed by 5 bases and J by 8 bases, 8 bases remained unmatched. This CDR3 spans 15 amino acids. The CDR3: CASSGDRGIGEKLFF. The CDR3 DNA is TGTGCCAGCAGTGGGGACAGGGGCATTGGGGAAAAACTGTTTTTT.

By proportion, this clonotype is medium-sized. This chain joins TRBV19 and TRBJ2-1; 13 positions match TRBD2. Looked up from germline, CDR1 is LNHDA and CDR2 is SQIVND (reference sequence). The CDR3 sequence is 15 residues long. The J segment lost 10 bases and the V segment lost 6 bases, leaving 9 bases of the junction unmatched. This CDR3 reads CASRGLGLAGVEQFF. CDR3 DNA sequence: TGTGCCAGTAGGGGCCTCGGACTAGCGGGAGTCGAGCAGTTCTTC.

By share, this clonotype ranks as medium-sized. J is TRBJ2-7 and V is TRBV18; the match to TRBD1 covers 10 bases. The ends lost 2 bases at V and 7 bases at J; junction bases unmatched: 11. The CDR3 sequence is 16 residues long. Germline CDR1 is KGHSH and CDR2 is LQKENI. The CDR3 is CASSPGGTGALGEQYF. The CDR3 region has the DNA TGTGCCAGCTCACCAGGGGGGACAGGGGCGCTTGGGGAGCAGTACTTC. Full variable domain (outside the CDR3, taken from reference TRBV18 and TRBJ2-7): NAGVMQNPRHLVRRRGQEARLRCSPMKGHSHVYWYRQLPEEGLKFMVYLQKENIIDESGMPKERFSAEFPKEGPSILRIQQVVRGDSAAYFCASSPGGTGALGEQYFGPGTRLTVT.

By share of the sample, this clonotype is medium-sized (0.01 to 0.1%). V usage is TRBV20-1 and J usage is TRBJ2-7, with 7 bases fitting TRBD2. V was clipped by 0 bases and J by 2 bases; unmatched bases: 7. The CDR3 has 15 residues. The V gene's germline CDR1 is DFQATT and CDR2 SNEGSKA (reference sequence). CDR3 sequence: CSARDGGSGTYEQYF. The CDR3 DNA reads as TGCAGTGCTAGAGATGGCGGGAGCGGTACCTACGAGCAGTACTTC.